Shown below are 21 T cell receptor beta chains from a single sample sequenced in a study of radiotherapy plus CTLA-4 blockade in lung cancer. TCRdb's table, derived via immunoSEQ multiplex PCR, lists solely in-frame clones and lacks some. The sample carries over 100,000 clones, approximately 77% recorded once. The source was peripheral blood, collected from a patient treated with radiotherapy plus ipilimumab. The receptors were sampled from a human donor with non-small cell lung cancer that progressed on radiotherapy plus ipilimumab. Some clones in this sample may be carry-over from other donors' samples.

V usage is TRBV18 and J usage is TRBJ1-2; 10 bases line up with TRBD1. The V and J ends lost 3 bases and 4 bases, in that order; junction bases with no gene match: 8. The CDR3 contains 16 residues. Looked up from germline, CDR1 is KGHSH and CDR2 is LQKENI. The CDR3: CASSPRDRGPGYGYTF. The DNA of the CDR3 is TGTGCCAGCTCACCGCGAGACAGGGGGCCTGGCTATGGCTACACCTTC.

This clone was found a few times. An end of the junction differs from the germline gene, which may be a read error. This chain uses TRBV10-3 with TRBJ1-1, with TRBD1 identical over 7 bases. Germline lookup yields CDR1 ENHRY and CDR2 SYGVKD. The CDR3 is 14 amino acids. The CDR3 region is CAISRDSENAEAFF. CDR3 nucleotides: TGTGCCATCAGTAGGGACAGTGAGAACGCTGAAGCTTTCTTT.

The V call is TRBV6-5, the J call TRBJ2-1, with a possible D match to TRBD2 (6 bases). Germline CDR1 MNHEY, CDR2 SVGAGI. V was trimmed by 7 bases and J by 6 bases, leaving 19 bases between them. There are 15 residues in the CDR3. The DNA for the CDR3 is TGTGCCAGCATTTCCGGCGGGACCCTGAGCAATGAGCAGTTCTTC. Translated: CASISGGTLSNEQFF.

This rearrangement joins TRBV11-3 to TRBJ2-7, with D tentatively TRBD1 or TRBD2 (5 bases each). The CDR3 spans 13 residues. Trimming removed 5 bases at V and 0 bases at J, with 8 bases between. CDR1 is SGHNT, CDR2 YENEEA, per germline. CDR3 sequence: CASSPGTSYEQYF. The DNA for the CDR3 is TGTGCCAGCAGCCCCGGGACCTCCTACGAGCAGTACTTC.

The chain uses TRBV29-1 and TRBJ1-2; a weak D match, TRBD1 (5 bases). CDR1 is SQVTM, CDR2 ANQGSEA, per germline. The CDR3 length is 12 residues. V was shortened by 2 bases and J by 7 bases, with 11 bases between the two germline ends. Here the CDR3 DNA reads TGCAGCGTTGAACTCCCCGGGGGTGGCTACACCTTC. It yields the protein CSVELPGGGYTF.

V is TRBV5-4 and J is TRBJ2-5; 9 nucleotides match TRBD1. CDR3 length equals 14 residues. Trimming removed 4 bases from V and 2 bases from J; junction bases left unmatched: 3. Germline V gene lookup returns CDR1 SGHNT and CDR2 YYREEE (reference sequence). The CDR3 sequence: CASSRDRGQETQYF. CDR3 bases: TGTGCCAGCAGCCGCGACAGGGGGCAAGAGACCCAGTACTTC.

CDR3 nucleotides: TGTGCCAGCAGGCCGGGACAGGGGGCTGAAGCTTTCTTT. Encoded protein: CASRPGQGAEAFF. The V gene is TRBV5-5, the J gene TRBJ1-1, with 11 bases matching TRBD1. The germline gives CDR1 SGHKS, CDR2 YYEKEE (reference sequence). Trimming took 5 bases from V and 6 from J; bases not matched to a gene: 3. The CDR3 is made up of 13 amino acids. The whole variable domain, filled in from reference TRBV5-5 and TRBJ1-1, reads DAGVTQSPTHLIKTRGQQVTLRCSPISGHKSVSWYQQVLGQGPQFIFQYYEKEERGRGNFPDRFSARQFPNYSSELNVNALLLGDSALYLCASRPGQGAEAFFGQGTRLTVV.

V gene TRBV6-6 combines with J gene TRBJ1-5, with a weak D call TRBD1 (6 bases). Trimming took off 10 bases at V and 5 bases at J, with 24 bases between the two ends. There are 16 residues in the CDR3. CDR1 and CDR2 from the germline V gene are MNHNY and SVGAGI (reference sequence). The CDR3 region has the DNA TGTGCCACCAGAACTCAAACAGGGAGGGTAGATCAGCCCCAGCATTTT. Translated: CATRTQTGRVDQPQHF.

The J gene is TRBJ2-2, the V gene TRBV28; D is undetermined. V was shortened by 2 bases and J by 5 bases, with 12 bases between the two germline ends. Germline loops: CDR1 MDHEN, CDR2 SYDVKM. This CDR3 comprises 15 residues. The CDR3 loop is CASSLNLLGTGELFF. CDR3 nucleotides: TGTGCCAGCAGTTTAAACCTATTGGGAACCGGGGAGCTGTTTTTT.

The sample holds one count of this clone. V and J are TRBV6-6 and TRBJ2-1; TRBD2 agrees at 7 bases. Trimming took 7 bases from V and 4 from J; bases not matched to a gene: 13. The CDR3 is 16 amino acids. From germline, CDR1 is MNHNY and CDR2 SVGAGI (reference sequence). The CDR3 loop is CASTPLLSGAYNEQFF. The CDR3 DNA reads as TGTGCCAGCACTCCCCTCTTAAGCGGGGCATACAATGAGCAGTTCTTC.

The rearrangement links TRBV6-6 to TRBJ1-6; D not certain. The CDR3 loop spans 15 amino acids. Per the germline V gene, CDR1 is MNHNY and CDR2 is SVGAGI (reference sequence). Between the trimmed V and J ends, which lost 6 bases and 0 bases, there was a span of 9 bases. CDR3 loop: CASSSASSYNSPLHF. The DNA of the CDR3 is TGTGCCAGCAGCTCAGCGAGCTCCTATAATTCACCCCTCCACTTT.

The chain has TRBV4-3 and TRBJ2-1; D remains unclear. Germline-derived CDR1 and CDR2 are LGHNA and YSLEER. The CDR3 is 21 residues long. V dropped 0 bases and J dropped 0 bases, with 24 bases sitting between them. The CDR3 region is CASSQDLGTGRSESSYNEQFF. The CDR3 nucleotides are TGCGCCAGCAGCCAAGATCTTGGAACGGGTCGGTCCGAGAGCTCCTACAATGAGCAGTTCTTC.

This chain connects TRBV2 to TRBJ2-7; unclear D gene. There are 12 residues in the CDR3. Trimming shortened V by 7 bases and J by 3 bases, and 10 bases separated the two germline ends. Germline loops: CDR1 SNHLY, CDR2 FYNNEI. The CDR3 region has the DNA TGTGCCAGCACCCCCTTCAACTACGAGCAGTACTTC. Its protein product is CASTPFNYEQYF. Looking up the rest from reference TRBV2 and TRBJ2-7 gives the full variable domain: EPEVTQTPSHQVTQMGQEVILRCVPISNHLYFYWYRQILGQKVEFLVSFYNNEISEKSEIFDDQFSVERPDGSNFTLKIRSTKLEDSAMYFCASTPFNYEQYFGPGTRLTVT.

The J gene is TRBJ2-1, the V gene TRBV4-1; TRBD1 is a possible D gene (7 bases). The germline V and J ends were trimmed by 4 bases and 5 bases, with 12 bases remaining between them. The CDR3 runs to 14 residues. The germline gives CDR1 MGHRA, CDR2 YSYEKL. The CDR3 loop is CASSRGGGHNEQFF. CDR3 nucleotides: TGCGCCAGCAGCCGTGGAGGGGGCCACAATGAGCAGTTCTTC.

The J gene is TRBJ2-6, the V gene TRBV4-2; D remains ambiguous. Per germline, CDR1 LGHNA and CDR2 YNFKEQ. The CDR3 sequence is 18 residues long. Trimming took 5 bases from V and 5 from J, leaving 22 bases between them. As DNA, the CDR3 is TGTGCCAGCAGCGAACCTTGCAAAGGTCAAAGTCGGGCCAACGTCCTGACTTTC. It specifies CASSEPCKGQSRANVLTF.

The rearrangement joins TRBV6-5 to TRBJ2-7; tentative D call: TRBD1 (5 bases). The CDR3 is made up of 16 amino acids. V lost 0 bases and J lost 2, with 14 bases in between. Germline lookup yields CDR1 MNHEY and CDR2 SVGAGI. DNA for the CDR3: TGTGCCAGCAGTTACTCCGATGGGGCCATGACCTACGAGCAGTACTTC. It translates to CASSYSDGAMTYEQYF.

The rearrangement links TRBV2 to TRBJ2-3; D perhaps matches TRBD2 (7 bases). Germline V lookup: CDR1 SNHLY, CDR2 FYNNEI. Trimming removed 5 bases from V and 2 bases from J, with 11 bases in between. The CDR3 extends over 14 amino acids. The CDR3: CASSLGGDTDTQYF. CDR3 DNA sequence: TGTGCCAGCAGTCTAGGGGGGGACACAGATACGCAGTATTTT.

This chain links TRBV28 with TRBJ1-2, with D hard to call. This CDR3 contains 11 residues. Trimming removed 6 bases from V and 1 base from J, with 3 bases in between. Germline lookup yields CDR1 MDHEN and CDR2 SYDVKM. The CDR3 DNA follows: TGTGCCAGCAGGATTAACTATGGCTACACCTTC. It codes for CASRINYGYTF.

This chain connects TRBV29-1 to TRBJ2-3, with 9 nucleotides matching TRBD2. Germline CDR1 and CDR2: SQVTM and ANQGSEA. The ends lost 3 bases at V and 0 bases at J; junction bases unmatched: 7. The CDR3 covers 16 residues. The CDR3 DNA follows: TGCAGCGTTGACCGCGGGGGGGCGGGGAGCACAGATACGCAGTATTTT. The encoded protein is CSVDRGGAGSTDTQYF.

This chain joins TRBV10-3 and TRBJ2-5; the D gene is possibly TRBD2 (5 bases). V was pared by 6 bases and J by 1 base, with 18 bases between. The CDR3 consists of 16 residues. The germline gives CDR1 ENHRY, CDR2 SYGVKD. CDR3 amino acids: CAIRAYGEHRQETQYF. The DNA of the CDR3 is TGTGCCATCAGGGCCTACGGGGAACATCGCCAAGAGACCCAGTACTTC.

The rearrangement links TRBV15 to TRBJ2-2; the match to TRBD1 covers 9 bases. Trimming removed 3 bases from V and 4 bases from J; junction bases left unmatched: 9. Germline CDR1 reads LNHNV; CDR2 reads YYDKDF (reference sequence). CDR3 size: 17 residues. The CDR3 loop is CATSRGIGTGRTGELFF. The DNA of the CDR3 is TGTGCCACCAGCAGGGGAATCGGGACAGGGCGCACCGGGGAGCTGTTTTTT.